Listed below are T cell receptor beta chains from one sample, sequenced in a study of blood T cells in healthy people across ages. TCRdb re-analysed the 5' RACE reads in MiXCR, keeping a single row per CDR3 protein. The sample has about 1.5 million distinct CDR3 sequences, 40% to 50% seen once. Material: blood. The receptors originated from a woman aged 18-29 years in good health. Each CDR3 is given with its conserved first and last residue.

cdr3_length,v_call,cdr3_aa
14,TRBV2,CASSEDSVVDEQFF
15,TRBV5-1,CASTRIPGQQETQYF
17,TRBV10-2,CASSEATGQRSNQPQHF
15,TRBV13,CASSLDRGYGYGYTF
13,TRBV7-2,CASSLGDSYGYTF
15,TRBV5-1,CASSLAGTGVVEQYF
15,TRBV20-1,CSARDPTVQRIPQYF
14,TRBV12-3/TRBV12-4,CASTLGLANYGYTF
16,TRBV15,CATSRGGQGPRDEQYF
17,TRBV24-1,CATSDISGDAPYNEQFF
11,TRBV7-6,CASSLGPVFTF
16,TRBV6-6,CASSYIQPGQGYEQYF
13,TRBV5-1,CASSLGVEETQYF
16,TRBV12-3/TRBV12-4,CARSLTASGSRNEQFF
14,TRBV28,CASSLVGGREERFF
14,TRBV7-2,CASSADRLNYGYTF
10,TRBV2,CASSGGLSYF
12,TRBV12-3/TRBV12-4,CASTETSNIQYF
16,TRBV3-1,CASSQARLAGTYEQYF
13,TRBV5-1,CASSAGNNEKLFF
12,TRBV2,CASSEASGVGYF
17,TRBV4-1,CASSQEDPNGLNTEAFF